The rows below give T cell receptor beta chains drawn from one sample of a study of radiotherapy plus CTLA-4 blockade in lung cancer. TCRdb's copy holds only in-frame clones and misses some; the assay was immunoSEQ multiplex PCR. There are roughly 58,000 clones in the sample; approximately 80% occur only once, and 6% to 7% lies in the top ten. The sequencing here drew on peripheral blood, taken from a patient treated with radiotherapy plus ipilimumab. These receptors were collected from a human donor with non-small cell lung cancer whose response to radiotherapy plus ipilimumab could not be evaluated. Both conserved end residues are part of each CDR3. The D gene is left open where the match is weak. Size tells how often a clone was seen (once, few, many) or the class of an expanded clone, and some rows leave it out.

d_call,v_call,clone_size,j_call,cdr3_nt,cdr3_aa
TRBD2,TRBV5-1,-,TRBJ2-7,TGCGCCAGCAGCCTAGGACTAGGCTTCCCGATGCAGTACTTC,CASSLGLGFPMQYF
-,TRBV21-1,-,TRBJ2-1,TGTGCCAGCAGAGTGGGCCCCGGGAGAGGATCCCGCTATGAGCAGTTCTTC,CASRVGPGRGSRYEQFF
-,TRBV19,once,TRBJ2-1,TGTGCCAGTAGCAATTACAATGAGCAGTTCTTC,CASSNYNEQFF
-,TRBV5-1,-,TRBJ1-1,TGCGCCAGCAGCCATCGAGGGGGAGACAGTGAAGCTTTCTTT,CASSHRGGDSEAFF
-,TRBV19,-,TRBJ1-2,TGTGCCAGTAGTATCGTCCTTTACTATGGCTACACCTTC,CASSIVLYYGYTF
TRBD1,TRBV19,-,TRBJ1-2,TGTGCCAGTAGTATGTCGCAGGGGGCGGGTTATGGCTACACCTTC,CASSMSQGAGYGYTF
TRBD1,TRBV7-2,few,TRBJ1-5,TGTGCCAGCAGCTGGGGGACAGGGGGCGGTCAGCCCCAGCATTTT,CASSWGTGGGQPQHF
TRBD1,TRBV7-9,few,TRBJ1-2,TGTGCCAGCAGCTTGGACAGGGGGGATGGCTACACCTTC,CASSLDRGDGYTF
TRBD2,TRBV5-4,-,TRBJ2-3,TGTGCCAGCAGCTCGGGACTAGCGGGAGTGGTAGGAGATACGCAGTATTTT,CASSSGLAGVVGDTQYF
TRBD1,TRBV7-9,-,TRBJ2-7,TGTGCCAGCAGCTCCTACAGGGGAAGGTCGTACGAGCAGTACTTC,CASSSYRGRSYEQYF